This T cell receptor (beta chain) stems from a study of T cell responses to AZD1222 COVID-19 vaccine. As for the study in general: Analyses pooled second doses at about 4 or about 12 weeks.

General observations from the study: Two AZD1222 doses significantly raised spike-specific TCR breadth and depth over controls. It should be noted that donors were predominantly white British and more often female, and clonal diversity was possibly underestimated. Spike-wide coverage was observed for vaccine-associated CD4 TCRs, with dominant responses at 160-218 and 743-854.

The germline V gene encodes CDR1 MDHEN and CDR2 SYDVKM. CDR3 length: 15 residues. J gave up 8 bases and V 1 base, and 10 bases lay outside the gene matches. Clones were read by immunoSEQ multiplex PCR, and TCRdb kept only the in-frame ones, dropping some. The sample lists about 150,000 clones, roughly nine tenths occurring once. In the case of this clone: Its antigen is as yet unknown.

The clonotype was recovered from an adult in good health. The chain joins TRBV28 to TRBJ1-2; 7 bases align to TRBD1. Source: peripheral blood, taken on day 0 of AZD1222 vaccination. This CDR3 reads CASSLSDRVGGGYTF. In nucleotides, the CDR3 is TGTGCCAGCAGTTTATCCGACAGGGTGGGGGGAGGCTACACCTTC.